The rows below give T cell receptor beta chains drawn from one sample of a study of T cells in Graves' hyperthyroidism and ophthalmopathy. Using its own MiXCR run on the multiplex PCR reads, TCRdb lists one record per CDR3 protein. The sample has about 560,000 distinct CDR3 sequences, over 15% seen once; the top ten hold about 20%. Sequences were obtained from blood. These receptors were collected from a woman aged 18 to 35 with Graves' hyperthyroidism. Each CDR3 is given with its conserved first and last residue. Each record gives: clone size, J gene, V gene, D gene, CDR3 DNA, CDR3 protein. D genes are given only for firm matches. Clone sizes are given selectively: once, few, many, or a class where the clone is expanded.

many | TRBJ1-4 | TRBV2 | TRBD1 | TGTGCCAGCAGTGTAGGACAGGGAGTTGAAAAACTGTTTTTT | CASSVGQGVEKLFF
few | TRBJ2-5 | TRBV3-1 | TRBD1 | TGTGCCAGCAGCCAATCAACAGGGGGTCGAGAGACCCAGTACTTC | CASSQSTGGRETQYF
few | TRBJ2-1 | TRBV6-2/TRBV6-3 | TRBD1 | TGTGCCAGCAGCCATGACAGGGGGAAGACCTACAATGAGCAGTTCTTC | CASSHDRGKTYNEQFF
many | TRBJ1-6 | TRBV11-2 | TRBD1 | TGTGCCAGCAGCTTAGATAGGTTGTGGACAGGGCAACGGAATTCACCCCTCCACTTT | CASSLDRLWTGQRNSPLHF
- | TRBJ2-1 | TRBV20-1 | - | TGCAGTGCTAGCGGGACACCCAAAGACAATGAGCAGTTCTTC | CSASGTPKDNEQFF
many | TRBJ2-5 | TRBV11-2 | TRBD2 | TGTGCCAGCAGCCCCCTGCAGACGGGAGGGACGGCCCAGTACTTC | CASSPLQTGGTAQYF
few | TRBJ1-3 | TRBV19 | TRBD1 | TGTGCCAGTACCAGGACAGGGCCTGGAAACACCATATATTTT | CASTRTGPGNTIYF
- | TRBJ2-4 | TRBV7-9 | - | TGTGCCATCTCCGTCGGAGCCAAAAACATTCAGTACTTC | CAISVGAKNIQYF
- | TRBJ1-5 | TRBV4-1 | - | TGCGCCAGCAGCCAAGATAGTGGGGGCAATCAGCCCCGGCATTTT | CASSQDSGGNQPRHF
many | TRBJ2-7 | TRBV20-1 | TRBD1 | TGCAGTTATGACAGGGGCAATTACGAGCAGTACTTC | CSYDRGNYEQYF
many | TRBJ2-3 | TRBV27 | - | TGTGCCAGCAGGCGGGGAGGGGGCAGAACAGATACGCAGTATTTT | CASRRGGGRTDTQYF
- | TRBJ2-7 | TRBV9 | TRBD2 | TGTGCCAGCAGCGTGACTAGCGGGGCCCACGAGCAGTACTTC | CASSVTSGAHEQYF
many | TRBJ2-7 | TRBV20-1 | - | TGCAGCGCCCCCCAGGCTGGCAACTCCTACGAGCAGTACTTC | CSAPQAGNSYEQYF
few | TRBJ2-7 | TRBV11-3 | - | TGTGCCAGCAGCTTGGGCGGGCTGCGCTCCTACGAGCAGTACTTC | CASSLGGLRSYEQYF
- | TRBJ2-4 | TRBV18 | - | TGTGCCAGCTCACCGACCACAGGGACTTGGCTAGCCAAAAACATTCAGTACTTC | CASSPTTGTWLAKNIQYF
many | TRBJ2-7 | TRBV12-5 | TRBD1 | TGTGCTAGCAGCCCAGGGACAGGGTACTACGAGCAGTACTTC | CASSPGTGYYEQYF
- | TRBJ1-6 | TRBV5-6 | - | TGTGCCAGCAGCTTGGAGGAGGGGTCCTATAATTCACCCCTCCACTTT | CASSLEEGSYNSPLHF
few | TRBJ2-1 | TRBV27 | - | TGTGCCAGCAGTTTAAGGCAGGGTTCGGGCAATGAGCAGTTCTTC | CASSLRQGSGNEQFF
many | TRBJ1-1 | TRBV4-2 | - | TGTGCCAGCAGCTATGCACGGGGGACTGAAGCTTTCTTT | CASSYARGTEAFF
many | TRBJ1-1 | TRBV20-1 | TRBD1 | TGCAGTGCCGTCGACAGGGTAAGGAACACTGAAGCTTTCTTT | CSAVDRVRNTEAFF
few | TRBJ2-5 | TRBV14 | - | TGTGCCAGCAGCCAAGCGGGGCGAGGGGGGAGACAAGAGACCCAGTACTTC | CASSQAGRGGRQETQYF
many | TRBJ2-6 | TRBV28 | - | TGTGCCTGCGAAACCGGGGCCAACGTCCTGACTTTC | CACETGANVLTF
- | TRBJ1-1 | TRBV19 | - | TGTGCCAGTAGTGTCTTCAAAAAGAACACTGAAGCTTTCTTT | CASSVFKKNTEAFF